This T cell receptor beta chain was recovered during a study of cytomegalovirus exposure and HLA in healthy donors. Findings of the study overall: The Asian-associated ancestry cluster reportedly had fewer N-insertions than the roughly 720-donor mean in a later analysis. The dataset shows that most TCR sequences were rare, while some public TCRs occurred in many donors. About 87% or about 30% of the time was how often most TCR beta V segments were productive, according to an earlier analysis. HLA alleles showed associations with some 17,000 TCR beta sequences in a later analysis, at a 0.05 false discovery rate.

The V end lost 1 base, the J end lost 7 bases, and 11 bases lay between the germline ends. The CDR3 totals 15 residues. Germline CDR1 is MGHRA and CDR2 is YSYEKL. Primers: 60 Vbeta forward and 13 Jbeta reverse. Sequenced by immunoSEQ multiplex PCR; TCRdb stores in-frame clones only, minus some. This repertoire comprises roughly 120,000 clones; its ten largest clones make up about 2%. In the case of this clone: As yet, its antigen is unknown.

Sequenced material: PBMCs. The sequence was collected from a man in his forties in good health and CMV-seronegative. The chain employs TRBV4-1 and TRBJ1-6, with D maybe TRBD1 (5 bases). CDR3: CASSQARGANSPLHF. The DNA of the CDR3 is TGCGCCAGCAGCCAAGCGCGGGGCGCGAATTCACCCCTCCACTTT.